The rows below give T cell receptor beta chains drawn from one sample of a study of T cells in Graves' hyperthyroidism and ophthalmopathy. Each CDR3 protein gets one entry after TCRdb re-called the multiplex PCR reads with MiXCR. This sample has roughly 570,000 distinct CDR3 sequences; around 45% occur once, and the top ten carry approximately 8.4%. The sample was peripheral blood or thyroid tissue (not recorded which). The receptor set was obtained from a woman younger than 30 with Graves' hyperthyroidism. Each CDR3 is given with its conserved first and last residue. A D gene is named only where the DNA matches it firmly. Some rows have no size entry. The others give once, few or many, or a class for an expanded clone.

CDR3aa: CATRDRVRADTQYF
CDR3nt: TGTGCCACCAGGGACAGGGTGCGTGCAGATACGCAGTATTTT
abundance: many
j_gene: TRBJ2-3
d_gene: TRBD1
v_gene: TRBV15

CDR3aa: CATSDSASGVKQYF
CDR3nt: TGTGCCACCAGTGATTCCGCGTCGGGGGTCAAGCAGTACTTC
abundance: many
j_gene: TRBJ2-7
d_gene: .
v_gene: TRBV24-1

CDR3aa: CASSALGILHF
CDR3nt: TGTGCCAGCAGTGCTTTAGGTATACTCCACTTT
abundance: few
j_gene: TRBJ1-6
d_gene: .
v_gene: TRBV2

CDR3aa: CASSYDQDIWLDF
CDR3nt: TGTGCCAGCAGTTACGACCAGGACATATGGTTAGACTTC
abundance: many
j_gene: TRBJ1-2
d_gene: .
v_gene: TRBV6-6

CDR3aa: CASKGGGVKDQPQHF
CDR3nt: TGTGCCAGCAAGGGAGGGGGAGTAAAAGATCAGCCCCAGCATTTT
abundance: few
j_gene: TRBJ1-5
d_gene: .
v_gene: TRBV27

CDR3aa: CATRDSSGANEQYF
CDR3nt: TGTGCCACCCGAGATAGCTCAGGGGCCAACGAGCAGTACTTC
abundance: many
j_gene: TRBJ2-7
d_gene: .
v_gene: TRBV25-1

CDR3aa: CASSVDQVGYQETQYF
CDR3nt: TGTGCCAGCAGCGTAGATCAGGTTGGGTACCAAGAGACCCAGTACTTC
abundance: many
j_gene: TRBJ2-5
d_gene: .
v_gene: TRBV9

CDR3aa: CASSYVGQGGDEQYF
CDR3nt: TGTGCCAGCAGTTACGTGGGACAAGGCGGGGACGAGCAGTACTTC
abundance: .
j_gene: TRBJ2-7
d_gene: .
v_gene: TRBV6-1

CDR3aa: CSVDEGNTIYF
CDR3nt: TGCAGCGTTGATGAGGGAAACACCATATATTTT
abundance: many
j_gene: TRBJ1-3
d_gene: .
v_gene: TRBV29-1

CDR3aa: CRGSSGTGTSALHF
CDR3nt: TGCAGGGGTTCTAGCGGGACAGGGACGTCGGCCCTCCACTTT
abundance: .
j_gene: TRBJ1-6
d_gene: TRBD1
v_gene: TRBV20-1

CDR3aa: CASSLLGAATGSTSLHF
CDR3nt: TGTGCCAGCAGCTTATTGGGGGCAGCGACAGGGTCCACCTCCCTCCACTTT
abundance: .
j_gene: TRBJ1-6
d_gene: TRBD1
v_gene: TRBV7-9

CDR3aa: CSQQTYGYTF
CDR3nt: TGCAGCCAACAGACCTATGGCTACACCTTC
abundance: .
j_gene: TRBJ1-2
d_gene: .
v_gene: TRBV29-1

CDR3aa: CASSSRTGTENSYEQYF
CDR3nt: TGTGCCAGCAGCTCGAGAACCGGGACCGAAAACTCCTACGAGCAGTACTTC
abundance: .
j_gene: TRBJ2-7
d_gene: .
v_gene: TRBV13

CDR3aa: CSVRAGGGQETQYF
CDR3nt: TGCAGCGTTAGGGCAGGGGGAGGACAAGAGACCCAGTACTTC
abundance: .
j_gene: TRBJ2-5
d_gene: .
v_gene: TRBV29-1

CDR3aa: CATSRERGSGANVLTF
CDR3nt: TGTGCCACCAGCAGAGAGAGGGGCTCTGGGGCCAACGTCCTGACTTTC
abundance: many
j_gene: TRBJ2-6
d_gene: .
v_gene: TRBV15

CDR3aa: CASSFVPSYNEQFF
CDR3nt: TGTGCCAGCAGCTTTGTACCCAGCTACAATGAGCAGTTCTTC
abundance: .
j_gene: TRBJ2-1
d_gene: .
v_gene: TRBV7-2

CDR3aa: CASSDPAGSSYEQYF
CDR3nt: TGTGCCAGCAGTGACCCAGCGGGATCTAGCTACGAGCAGTACTTC
abundance: many
j_gene: TRBJ2-7
d_gene: TRBD2
v_gene: TRBV6-1